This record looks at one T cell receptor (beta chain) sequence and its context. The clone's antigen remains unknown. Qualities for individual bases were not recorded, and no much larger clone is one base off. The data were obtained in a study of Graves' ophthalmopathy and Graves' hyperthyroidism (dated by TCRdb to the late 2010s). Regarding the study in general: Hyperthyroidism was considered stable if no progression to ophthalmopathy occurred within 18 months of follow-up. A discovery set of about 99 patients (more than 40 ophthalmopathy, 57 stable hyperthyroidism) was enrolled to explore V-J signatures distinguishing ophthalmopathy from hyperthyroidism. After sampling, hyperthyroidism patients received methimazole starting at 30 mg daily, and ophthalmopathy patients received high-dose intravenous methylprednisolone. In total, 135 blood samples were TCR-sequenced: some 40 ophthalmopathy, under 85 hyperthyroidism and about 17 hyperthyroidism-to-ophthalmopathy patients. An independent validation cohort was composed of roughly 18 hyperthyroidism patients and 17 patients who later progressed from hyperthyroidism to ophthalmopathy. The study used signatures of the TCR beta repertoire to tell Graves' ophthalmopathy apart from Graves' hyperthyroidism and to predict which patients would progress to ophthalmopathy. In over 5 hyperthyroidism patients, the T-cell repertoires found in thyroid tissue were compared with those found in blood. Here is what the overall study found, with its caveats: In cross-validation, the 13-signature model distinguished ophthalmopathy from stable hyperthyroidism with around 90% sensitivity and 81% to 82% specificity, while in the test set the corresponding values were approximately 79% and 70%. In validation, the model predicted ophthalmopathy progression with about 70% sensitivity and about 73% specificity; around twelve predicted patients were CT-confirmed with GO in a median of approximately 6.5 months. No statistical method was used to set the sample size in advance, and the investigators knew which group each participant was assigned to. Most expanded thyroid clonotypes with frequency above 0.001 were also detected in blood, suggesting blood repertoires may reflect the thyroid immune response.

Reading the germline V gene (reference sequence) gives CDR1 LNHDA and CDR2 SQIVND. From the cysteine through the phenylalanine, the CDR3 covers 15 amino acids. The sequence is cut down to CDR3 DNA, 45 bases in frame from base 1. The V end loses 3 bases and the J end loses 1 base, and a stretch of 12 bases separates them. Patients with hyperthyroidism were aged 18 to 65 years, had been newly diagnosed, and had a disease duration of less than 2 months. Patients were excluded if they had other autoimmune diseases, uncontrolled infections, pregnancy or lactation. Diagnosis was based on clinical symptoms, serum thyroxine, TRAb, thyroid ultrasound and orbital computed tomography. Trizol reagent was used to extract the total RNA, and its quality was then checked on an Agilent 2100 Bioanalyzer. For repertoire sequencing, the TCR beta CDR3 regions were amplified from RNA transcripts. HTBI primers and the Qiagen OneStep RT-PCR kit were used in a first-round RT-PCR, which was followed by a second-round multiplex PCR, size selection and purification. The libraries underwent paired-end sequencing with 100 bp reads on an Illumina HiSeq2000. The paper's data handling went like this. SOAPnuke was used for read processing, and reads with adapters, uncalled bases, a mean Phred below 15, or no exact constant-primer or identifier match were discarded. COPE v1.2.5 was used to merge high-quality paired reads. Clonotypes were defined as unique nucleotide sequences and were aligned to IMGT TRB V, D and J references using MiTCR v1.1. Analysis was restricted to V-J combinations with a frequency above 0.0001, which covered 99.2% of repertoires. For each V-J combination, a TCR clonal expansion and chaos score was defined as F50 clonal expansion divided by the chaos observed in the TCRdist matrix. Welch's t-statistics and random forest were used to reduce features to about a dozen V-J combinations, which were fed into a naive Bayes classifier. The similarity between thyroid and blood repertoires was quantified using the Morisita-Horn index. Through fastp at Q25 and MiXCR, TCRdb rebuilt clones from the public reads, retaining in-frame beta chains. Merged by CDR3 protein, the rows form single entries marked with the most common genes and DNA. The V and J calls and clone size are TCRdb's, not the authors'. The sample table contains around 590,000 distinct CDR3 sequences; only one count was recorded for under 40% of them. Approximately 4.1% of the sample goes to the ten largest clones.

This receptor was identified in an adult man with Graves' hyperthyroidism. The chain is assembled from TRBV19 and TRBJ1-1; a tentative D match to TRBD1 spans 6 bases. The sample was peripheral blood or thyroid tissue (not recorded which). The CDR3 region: CASSMTGQPNTEAFF. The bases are TGTGCCAGTAGTATGACCGGACAGCCGAACACTGAAGCTTTCTTT.